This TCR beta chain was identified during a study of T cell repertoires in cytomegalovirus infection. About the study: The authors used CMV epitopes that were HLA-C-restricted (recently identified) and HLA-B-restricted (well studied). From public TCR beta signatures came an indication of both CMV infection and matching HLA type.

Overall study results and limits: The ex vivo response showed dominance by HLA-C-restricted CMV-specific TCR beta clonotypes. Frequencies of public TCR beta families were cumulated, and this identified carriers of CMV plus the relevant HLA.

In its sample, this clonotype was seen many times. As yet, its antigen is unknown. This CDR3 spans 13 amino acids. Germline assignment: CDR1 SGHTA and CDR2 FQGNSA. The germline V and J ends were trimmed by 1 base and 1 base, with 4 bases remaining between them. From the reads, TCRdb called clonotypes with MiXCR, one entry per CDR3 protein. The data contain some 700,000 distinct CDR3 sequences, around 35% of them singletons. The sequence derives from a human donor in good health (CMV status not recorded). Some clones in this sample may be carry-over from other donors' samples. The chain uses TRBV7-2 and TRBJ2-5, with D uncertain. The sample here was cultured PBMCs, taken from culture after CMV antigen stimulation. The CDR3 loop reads CASSLVIQETQYF. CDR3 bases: TGTGCCAGCAGCTTAGTCATCCAAGAGACCCAGTACTTC.